These 8 T cell receptor beta chains were sequenced from one sample in a study of blood T cell repertoires in COVID-19. Using immunoSEQ multiplex PCR, the repertoire was profiled, and TCRdb retains in-frame clones only, with some absent. The sample contains a few hundred thousand clones, approximately 90% of which appear only once. The sequenced sample was peripheral blood. The receptors shown here come from a woman aged 25 to 39 who had recovered from COVID-19.

CDR3 sequence: CASSQSETQYF. The CDR3 DNA is TGTGCCAGCAGCCAGTCTGAGACCCAGTACTTC. J is TRBJ2-5 and V is TRBV14; D unresolved. Germline V gene lookup returns CDR1 SGHDN and CDR2 FVKESK. The CDR3 runs to 11 residues. V dropped 3 bases and J dropped 5 bases, with 4 bases sitting between them.

This chain joins TRBV3-1 (or the pseudogene TRBV3-2) and TRBJ1-2; tentatively, D is TRBD1 (5 bases). The CDR3 is made up of 14 amino acids. Germline-derived CDR1 and CDR2 are LGHDT and YNNKEL (reference sequence). Trimming cost V 6 bases and J 4 bases, with 15 bases left between them. CDR3 sequence (DNA): TGTGCCAGCAGTCTTCAGGGAGGAAGCTATGGCTACACCTTC. This codes for CASSLQGGSYGYTF.

This chain uses TRBV19 with TRBJ2-1; 7 bases agree with TRBD1. The CDR3 totals 15 residues. Trimming took 0 bases from V and 8 from J; bases not matched to a gene: 7. CDR1 is LNHDA, CDR2 SQIVND, per germline (reference sequence). The CDR3 DNA sequence: TGTGCCAGTAGTATAGACACCAGGGGGTCATATGAGCAGTTCTTC. Translated: CASSIDTRGSYEQFF.

The rearrangement joins TRBV7-7 to TRBJ2-3; TRBD2 aligns across 8 bases. Germline trimming cut 4 bases from V and 6 bases from J; bases unmatched to any gene: 9. The CDR3 extends over 15 amino acids. Germline V CDR1 and CDR2: SSHAT, FNYEAQ (reference sequence). The CDR3 reads CASSSGGLGGDTQYF. CDR3 nucleotide sequence: TGTGCCAGCAGCTCGGGGGGACTAGGAGGGGATACGCAGTATTTT.

The V call is TRBV11-2, the J call TRBJ1-1; D is unresolved. Germline-derived CDR1 and CDR2 are SGHAT and FQNNGV. Trimming took 5 bases from V and 0 from J, leaving 13 bases between them. The CDR3 extends over 15 amino acids. The CDR3 spells CASSPMGVLNTEAFF. In DNA, the CDR3 is TGTGCCAGCAGCCCCATGGGAGTTTTGAACACTGAAGCTTTCTTT.

The chain recombines TRBV11-3 with TRBJ1-1; perhaps TRBD1 as D (5 bases). Germline CDR1 reads SGHNT; CDR2 reads YENEEA. The CDR3 spans 13 residues. Trimming removed 4 bases at V and 3 bases at J, with 9 bases between. This CDR3 is CASSSRGDTEAFF. In nucleotides, the CDR3 is TGTGCCAGCAGCTCTAGGGGCGACACTGAAGCTTTCTTT.

The J gene is TRBJ2-7, the V gene TRBV7-8, with D hard to call. Germline CDR1 is SGHVS and CDR2 is FQNEAQ. V lost 10 bases and J lost 9, with 22 bases in between. There are 13 residues in the CDR3. CDR3 in DNA: TGTGCCACCACTGAGACCGAATACAGTTGGCAGTACTTC. Its translation is CATTETEYSWQYF.

CDR3 DNA: TGTGCCAGCAGCTTGGAAAGCAACGTGGATACGCAGTATTTT. It specifies CASSLESNVDTQYF. The V gene is TRBV5-6, the J gene TRBJ2-3, with D unclear. Germline V CDR1 and CDR2: SGHDT, YYEEEE. This CDR3 region has 14 residues. The V end lost 0 bases, the J end lost 6 bases, and 11 bases lay between the germline ends.